Given below is one T cell receptor (beta chain) in context. Its antigen remains unknown. These data are taken from a study of glioma-infiltrating T cells. The V and J ends lost 6 bases and 3 bases, in that order; junction bases with no gene match: 5. The CDR3 spans 13 residues. Per germline, CDR1 KGHSH and CDR2 LQKENI. TCR alpha and beta CDR3 regions were amplified from RNA using iRepertoire nested multiplex PCR. For one-step reverse transcription and amplification, 100-400 ng of tissue mRNA or PBMC total RNA was used. TCRdb redid the calling of the multiplex PCR reads with MiXCR, one entry per CDR3 protein. The sample contains around 190,000 distinct CDR3 sequences, over 30% of which appear only once. Whole-study findings and limits: Very few CDR3 sequences were shared between tissue and blood. Above-expected tissue-blood divergence occurred in all gliomas, most in low-grade ones.

The sequence derives from a human donor with low-grade glioma or glioblastoma, undergoing nonglioma brain surgery, or in good health (not recorded which). The material sequenced was glioma tissue, nonneoplastic brain tissue, or PBMCs (not recorded which). This chain links TRBV18 with TRBJ2-7, with 7 bases matching TRBD2. CDR3 bases: TGTGCCAGCTCTCCCCGGGACTACTACGAGCAGTACTTC. Its translation is CASSPRDYYEQYF. The variable domain in full, with the rest retrieved from reference TRBV18 and TRBJ2-7, is NAGVMQNPRHLVRRRGQEARLRCSPMKGHSHVYWYRQLPEEGLKFMVYLQKENIIDESGMPKERFSAEFPKEGPSILRIQQVVRGDSAAYFCASSPRDYYEQYFGPGTRLTVT.